These T cell receptor beta chains were read from a single sample in a study of blood T cell repertoires in COVID-19. Repertoires were generated with immunoSEQ multiplex PCR, while TCRdb's copy carries only in-frame clones and drops some. Of hundreds of thousands of clones listed, about 88% are singletons. Sequencing was performed on PBMCs or T cells enriched from blood (not recorded which). The receptors shown here come from an older woman in a cohort exposed to, infected with or recovered from COVID-19 (not recorded which). Both conserved end residues are part of each CDR3. D genes are given only for firm matches. Clone size is not always given. Where it is, it says once, few, many or a class for expanded clones.

DNA	CDR3	size	J	V	D
TGCGCCAGCAGCCAAGAAGCCGGGACAGGGTATGAAAAACTGTTTTTT	CASSQEAGTGYEKLFF	-	TRBJ1-4	TRBV4-3	TRBD1
TGTGCCAGCAGCTTGGCCGCCTATAGCACAGATACGCAGTATTTT	CASSLAAYSTDTQYF	-	TRBJ2-3	TRBV5-6	-
TGTGCCAGCAGGGGGATTGGAGGGACTGAAGCTTTCTTT	CASRGIGGTEAFF	-	TRBJ1-1	TRBV6-5	-
TGCGCCAGCAGCTTGGAGCCAGGTTCCTCCTACGAGCAGTACTTC	CASSLEPGSSYEQYF	few	TRBJ2-7	TRBV5-1	-
TGTGCCAGCAGCTTAGCTTCCGGGACTAGAAGTGAGCAGTTCTTC	CASSLASGTRSEQFF	-	TRBJ2-1	TRBV7-2	TRBD2
TGTGCCAGCTCATCGGGACAGGGGATCGCTGAAGCTTTCTTT	CASSSGQGIAEAFF	few	TRBJ1-1	TRBV18	TRBD1
TGTGCCAGCAGTTCACCTTATGGACAGGGGGCGCTTCTGGAAGCCTTC	CASSSPYGQGALLEAF	-	TRBJ1-2	TRBV6-6	TRBD1
TGTGCCAGCAGACTAGCGGGAAACCAAGAGACCCAGTACTTC	CASRLAGNQETQYF	-	TRBJ2-5	TRBV2	TRBD2
TGTGCCAGCAGTGACTCGTACGAGAGCGGGAGCTCCTACAATGAGCAGTTCTTC	CASSDSYESGSSYNEQFF	-	TRBJ2-1	TRBV6-4	TRBD2
TGTGCCAGCAGCTCCCGGACAGGTCAAGGTGAGCAGTTCTTC	CASSSRTGQGEQFF	-	TRBJ2-1	TRBV7-2	TRBD1
TGTGCCAGCACTAACGGGAGAATCTACAATGAGCAGTTCTTC	CASTNGRIYNEQFF	once	TRBJ2-1	TRBV5-4	-
TGTGCCAGCACCAGAGCCGGGACAGACCCATACGAGCAGTACTTC	CASTRAGTDPYEQYF	-	TRBJ2-7	TRBV7-2	TRBD1
TGTGCCTGGAGTGTACGACAGCTTAATGAAAAACTGTTTTTT	CAWSVRQLNEKLFF	-	TRBJ1-4	TRBV30	-
TGTGCCAGCAGCGTATCCGGACAGCCCAATCAGCCCCAGCATTTT	CASSVSGQPNQPQHF	-	TRBJ1-5	TRBV9	-
TGTGCCACCAGTGACCCTATCGACAGGAAGACAACAGATACGCAGTATTTT	CATSDPIDRKTTDTQYF	-	TRBJ2-3	TRBV24-1	-
TGTGCCAGTAGTATAAGGGTAGCCTTGAGTCGGAGGACTGTCAATGAGCAGTTCTTC	CASSIRVALSRRTVNEQFF	-	TRBJ2-1	TRBV19	-
TGCGCCAGCAGCCAAGATCTGGCGGGAGGCACAGATACGCAGTATTTT	CASSQDLAGGTDTQYF	-	TRBJ2-3	TRBV4-3	TRBD2
TGCGCCAGCAGCTTGATCTTCGGGGAGCAGTACTTC	CASSLIFGEQYF	-	TRBJ2-7	TRBV5-1	-
TGCGCCAGCAGCTTGAGCCAGGGCTATGAAGCTTTCTTT	CASSLSQGYEAFF	-	TRBJ1-1	TRBV5-1	-
TGTGCCAGTAGTATGGGCTGGCAGGGAAGTCAGCCCCAGCATTTT	CASSMGWQGSQPQHF	-	TRBJ1-5	TRBV19	-
TGCAGCGTTGAGGGGGGGAGACAGGCGGATACGCAGTATTTT	CSVEGGRQADTQYF	-	TRBJ2-3	TRBV29-1	-
TGTGCCAGCAGCCAGGGACTCGTGAATGAAAAACTGTTTTTT	CASSQGLVNEKLFF	-	TRBJ1-4	TRBV3-1/TRBV3-2	-
TGCGCCAGCAGCTTGGGCGGACTGGCTGGGGCCAACGTCCTGACTTTC	CASSLGGLAGANVLTF	-	TRBJ2-6	TRBV5-1	-
TGTGCCAGCAGCAACTGGGAGAAGACTTGGGATGAGCAGTTCTTC	CASSNWEKTWDEQFF	-	TRBJ2-1	TRBV14	-
TGTGCCAGCAGGCGACCCGGGGGAGGTCAGAACAATGAGCAGTTCTTC	CASRRPGGGQNNEQFF	once	TRBJ2-1	TRBV11-2	-
TGCGCCAGCAGTGTCGGGTCTTATGAAAAACTGTTTTTT	CASSVGSYEKLFF	-	TRBJ1-4	TRBV4-1	-
TGTGCCAGCTCACCAGGGGGGGTGGGCATGAACACTGAAGCTTTCTTT	CASSPGGVGMNTEAFF	once	TRBJ1-1	TRBV18	-
TGTGCCAGCAGAGCCGGGACAGAGAATCAGCCCCAGCATTTT	CASRAGTENQPQHF	-	TRBJ1-5	TRBV2	TRBD1
TGTGCCAGCAGTTCCAACTACCTCACCCTCCAAGAGACCCAGTACTTC	CASSSNYLTLQETQYF	-	TRBJ2-5	TRBV27	-
TGTGCCAGCAGTTACTCATCTACAGGGACTGGAAACACCATATATTTT	CASSYSSTGTGNTIYF	-	TRBJ1-3	TRBV6-6	-
TGTGCCAGCAGTTCCAATCCGCAGGGGTCGTCCGCAGATACGCAGTATTTT	CASSSNPQGSSADTQYF	-	TRBJ2-3	TRBV6-8	-
TGTGCCAGCAGCTTAGGGCTCACTCGCGGGTACAATGAGCAGTTCTTC	CASSLGLTRGYNEQFF	-	TRBJ2-1	TRBV7-8	-
TGTGCCAGCAGTAATCGACAGGGGTTTACAGATACGCAGTATTTT	CASSNRQGFTDTQYF	-	TRBJ2-3	TRBV6-5	TRBD1
TGTGCCAGCAGTGTCTCCGGGACAGGGTCATCCCCACAAGAGACCCAGTACTTC	CASSVSGTGSSPQETQYF	-	TRBJ2-5	TRBV2	TRBD1
TGCGCCAGCAGCCAAGGGACAGGGGATGAAAAACTGTTTTTT	CASSQGTGDEKLFF	once	TRBJ1-4	TRBV4-3	TRBD1
TGTGCCAGCAGCTTGACAGTCAACACTGAAGCTTTCTTT	CASSLTVNTEAFF	-	TRBJ1-1	TRBV7-9	-
TGTGCCAGCACACTTCAGACAGGTAGTACTACGAAGCAGTACTTC	CASTLQTGSTTKQYF	-	TRBJ2-7	TRBV6-5	-
TGTGCCAGCAGCTTAACCGCCTTTGGGGCTCAGCCCCAGCATTTT	CASSLTAFGAQPQHF	-	TRBJ1-5	TRBV7-2	-
TGTGCCAGCCGGAGGACAGACAACTATGGCTACACCTTC	CASRRTDNYGYTF	-	TRBJ1-2	TRBV2	-
TGCGCCAGCAGCTTTGACGGGACTACAACTAATGAAAAACTGTTTTTT	CASSFDGTTTNEKLFF	-	TRBJ1-4	TRBV5-1	-
TGCGCCAGCAGCTTGGTTGTTACCGGCCAAGAGACCCAGTACTTC	CASSLVVTGQETQYF	-	TRBJ2-5	TRBV5-1	-
TGTGCCAGCAGGCAGGGGGCGGGCAATGAGCAGTTCTTC	CASRQGAGNEQFF	-	TRBJ2-1	TRBV6-5	TRBD1
TGCGCCAGCAGCTCGACGGATGGGGGGGTCCACGAGCAGTACTTC	CASSSTDGGVHEQYF	-	TRBJ2-7	TRBV5-1	TRBD2
TGTGCCAGCAGTGAACAGTTCAATCAGCCCCAGCATTTT	CASSEQFNQPQHF	-	TRBJ1-5	TRBV6-4	-
TGTGCCAGCAGTGCGGGACAGGGGCGCGGCGAAAAACTGTTTTTT	CASSAGQGRGEKLFF	once	TRBJ1-4	TRBV27	TRBD1
TGTGCCAGCAGTCGGGGGGATTATGGCTACACCTTC	CASSRGDYGYTF	-	TRBJ1-2	TRBV6-5	-
TGTGCCAGCAGCTTGGAGGGCGGGAGAAGCTCCTACGAGCAGTACTTC	CASSLEGGRSSYEQYF	few	TRBJ2-7	TRBV7-3	TRBD2